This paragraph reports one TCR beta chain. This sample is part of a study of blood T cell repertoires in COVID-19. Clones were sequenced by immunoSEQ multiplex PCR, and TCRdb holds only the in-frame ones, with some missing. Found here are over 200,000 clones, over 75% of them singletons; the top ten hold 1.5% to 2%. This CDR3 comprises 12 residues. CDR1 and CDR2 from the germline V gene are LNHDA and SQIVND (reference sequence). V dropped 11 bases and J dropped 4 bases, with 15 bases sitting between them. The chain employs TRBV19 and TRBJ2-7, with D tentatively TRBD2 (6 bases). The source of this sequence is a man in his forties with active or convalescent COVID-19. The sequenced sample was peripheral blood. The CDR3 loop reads CACGAGRYEQYF. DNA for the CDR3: TGTGCCTGCGGGGCGGGAAGGTACGAGCAGTACTTC. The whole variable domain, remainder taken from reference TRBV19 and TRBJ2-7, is DGGITQSPKYLFRKEGQNVTLSCEQNLNHDAMYWYRQDPGQGLRLIYYSQIVNDFQKGDIAEGYSVSREKKESFPLTVTSAQKNPTAFYLCACGAGRYEQYFGPGTRLTVT.